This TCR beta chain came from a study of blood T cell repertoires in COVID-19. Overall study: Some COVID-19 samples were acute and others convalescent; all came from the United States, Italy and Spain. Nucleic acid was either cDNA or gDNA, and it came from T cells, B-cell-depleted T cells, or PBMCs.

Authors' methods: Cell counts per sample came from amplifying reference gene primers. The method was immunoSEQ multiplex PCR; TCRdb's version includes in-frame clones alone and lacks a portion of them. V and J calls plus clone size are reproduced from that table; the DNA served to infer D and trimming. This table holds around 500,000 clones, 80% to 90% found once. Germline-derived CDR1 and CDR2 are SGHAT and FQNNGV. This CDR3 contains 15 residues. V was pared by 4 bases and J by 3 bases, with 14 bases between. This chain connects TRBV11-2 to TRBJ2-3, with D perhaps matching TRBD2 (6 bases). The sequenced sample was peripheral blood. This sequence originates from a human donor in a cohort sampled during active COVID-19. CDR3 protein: CASSSLEEGTDTQYF. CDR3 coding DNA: TGTGCCAGCAGCTCCCTGGAGGAGGGAACAGATACGCAGTATTTT.